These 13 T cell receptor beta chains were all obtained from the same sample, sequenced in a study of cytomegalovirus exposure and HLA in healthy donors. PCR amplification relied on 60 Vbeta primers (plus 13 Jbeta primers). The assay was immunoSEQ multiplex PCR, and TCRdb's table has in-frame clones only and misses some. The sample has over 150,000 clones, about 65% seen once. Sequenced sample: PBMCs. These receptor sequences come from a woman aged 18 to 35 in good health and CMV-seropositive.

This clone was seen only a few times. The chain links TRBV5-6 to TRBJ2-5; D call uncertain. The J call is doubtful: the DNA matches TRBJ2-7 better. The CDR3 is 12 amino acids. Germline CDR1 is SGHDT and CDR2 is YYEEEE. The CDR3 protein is CASSLGGYEQYF. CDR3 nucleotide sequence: TGTGCCAGCAGCTTGGGGGGCTACGAGCAGTACTTC.

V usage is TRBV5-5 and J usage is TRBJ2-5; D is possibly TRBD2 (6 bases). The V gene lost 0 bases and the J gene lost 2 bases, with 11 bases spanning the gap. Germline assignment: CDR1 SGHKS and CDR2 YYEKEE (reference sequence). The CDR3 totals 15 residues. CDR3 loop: CASSLGLGGQETQYF. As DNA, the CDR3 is TGTGCCAGCAGCTTGGGTCTCGGGGGACAAGAGACCCAGTACTTC. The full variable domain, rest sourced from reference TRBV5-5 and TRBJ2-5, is DAGVTQSPTHLIKTRGQQVTLRCSPISGHKSVSWYQQVLGQGPQFIFQYYEKEERGRGNFPDRFSARQFPNYSSELNVNALLLGDSALYLCASSLGLGGQETQYFGPGTRLLVL.

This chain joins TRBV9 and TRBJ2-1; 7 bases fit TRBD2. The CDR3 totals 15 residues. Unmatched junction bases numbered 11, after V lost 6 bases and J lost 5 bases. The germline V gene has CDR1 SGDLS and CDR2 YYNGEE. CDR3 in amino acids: CASTLRGLADNEQFF. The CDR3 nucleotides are TGTGCCAGCACCCTTAGAGGGCTAGCGGACAATGAGCAGTTCTTC.

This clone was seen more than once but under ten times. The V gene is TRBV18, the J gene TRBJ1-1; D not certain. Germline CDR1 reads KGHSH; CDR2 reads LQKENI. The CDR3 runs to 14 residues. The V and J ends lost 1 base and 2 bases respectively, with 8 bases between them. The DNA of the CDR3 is TGTGCCAGCTCACCACGTCTGGCCAACACTGAAGCTTTCTTT. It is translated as CASSPRLANTEAFF.

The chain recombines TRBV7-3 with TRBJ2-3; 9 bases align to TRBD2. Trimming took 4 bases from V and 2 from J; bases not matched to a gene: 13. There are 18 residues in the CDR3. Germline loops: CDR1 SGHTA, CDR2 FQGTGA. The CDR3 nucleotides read TGTGCCAGCAGCTCGATCAGTCGGCGGGAGGGGAACACAGATACGCAGTATTTT. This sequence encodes CASSSISRREGNTDTQYF.

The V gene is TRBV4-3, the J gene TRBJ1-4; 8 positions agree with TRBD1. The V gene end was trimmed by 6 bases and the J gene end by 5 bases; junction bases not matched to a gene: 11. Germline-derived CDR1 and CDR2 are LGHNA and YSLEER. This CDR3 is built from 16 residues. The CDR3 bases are TGCGCCAGCAGAAACAATGCAGACAGGGGAAATGAAAAACTGTTTTTT. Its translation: CASRNNADRGNEKLFF.

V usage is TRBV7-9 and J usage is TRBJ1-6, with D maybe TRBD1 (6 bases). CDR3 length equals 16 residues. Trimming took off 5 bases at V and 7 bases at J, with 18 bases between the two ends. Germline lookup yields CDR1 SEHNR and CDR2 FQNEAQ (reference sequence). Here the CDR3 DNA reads TGTGCCAGCAGCGAAACCGGGACACTATGGAATTCACCCCTCCACTTT. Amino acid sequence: CASSETGTLWNSPLHF.

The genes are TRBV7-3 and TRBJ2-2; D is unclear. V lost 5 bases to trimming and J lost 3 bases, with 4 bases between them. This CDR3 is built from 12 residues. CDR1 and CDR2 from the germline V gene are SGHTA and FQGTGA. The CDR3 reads CASSLYTGELFF. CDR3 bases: TGTGCCAGCAGCCTTTACACCGGGGAGCTGTTTTTT.

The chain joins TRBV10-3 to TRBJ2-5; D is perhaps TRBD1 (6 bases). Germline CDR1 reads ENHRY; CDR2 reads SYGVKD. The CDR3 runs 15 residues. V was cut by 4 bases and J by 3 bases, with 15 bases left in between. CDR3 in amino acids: CAISAAEDRKETQYF. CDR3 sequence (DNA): TGTGCCATCAGTGCCGCCGAGGACAGAAAAGAGACCCAGTACTTC.

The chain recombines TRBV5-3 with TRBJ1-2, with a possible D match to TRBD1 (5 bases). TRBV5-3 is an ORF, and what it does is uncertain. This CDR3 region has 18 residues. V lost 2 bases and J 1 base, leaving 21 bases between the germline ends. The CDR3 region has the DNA TGTGCCAGAAGCTTTCGACTGGGGCAGGAACCTCGTAACTATGGCTACACCTTC. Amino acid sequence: CARSFRLGQEPRNYGYTF.

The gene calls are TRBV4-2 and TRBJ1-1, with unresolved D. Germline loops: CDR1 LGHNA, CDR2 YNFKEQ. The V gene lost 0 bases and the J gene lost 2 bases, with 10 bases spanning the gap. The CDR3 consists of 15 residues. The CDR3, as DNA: TGTGCCAGCAGCCAAGAGACCGGGTTAAACACTGAAGCTTTCTTT. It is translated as CASSQETGLNTEAFF.

As DNA, the CDR3 is TGTGCCAGTAGTATGTCAGGGGGCAACGTCAATGAGCAGTTCTTC. This gives the protein CASSMSGGNVNEQFF. The chain recombines TRBV19 with TRBJ2-1, with 8 bases identical to TRBD1. Germline-derived CDR1 and CDR2 are LNHDA and SQIVND (reference sequence). The CDR3 runs to 15 residues. Unmatched junction bases numbered 7, after V lost 3 bases and J lost 6 bases.

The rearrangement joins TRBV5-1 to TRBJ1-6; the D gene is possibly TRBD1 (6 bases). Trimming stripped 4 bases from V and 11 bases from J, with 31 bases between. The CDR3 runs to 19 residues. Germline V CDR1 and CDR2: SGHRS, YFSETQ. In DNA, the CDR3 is TGCGCCAGCAGCCCGTCCGGGTATCCTCCAGGGGTGTTCGGAGCACCCCTCCACTTT. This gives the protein CASSPSGYPPGVFGAPLHF.